The present T cell receptor beta chain was sequenced within a study of blood T cell repertoires in COVID-19. Original analysis: Amplified reference gene primers provided the basis for estimating nucleated cell counts. The data were produced by immunoSEQ multiplex PCR, yet TCRdb's version contains in-frame clones alone and is incomplete. V, J and clone size derive from that table, while D and trimming were established from the DNA sequence. The sample lists tens of thousands of clones, roughly 89% occurring once. The CDR3 spans 17 residues. V trimming: 5 bases; J trimming: 5 bases; junction bases outside the gene matches: 15. Germline CDR1 and CDR2: MNHNY and SVGAGI (reference sequence).

Sequenced sample: peripheral blood. This clonotype originated in an older woman with COVID-19, enrolled during active disease. This sequence joins TRBV6-6 and TRBJ2-5; 9 bases are shared with TRBD1. The chain's CDR3 is CASSPPHGTGSFETQYF. The CDR3, as DNA: TGTGCCAGCAGTCCCCCCCACGGGACAGGGTCTTTCGAGACCCAGTACTTC.